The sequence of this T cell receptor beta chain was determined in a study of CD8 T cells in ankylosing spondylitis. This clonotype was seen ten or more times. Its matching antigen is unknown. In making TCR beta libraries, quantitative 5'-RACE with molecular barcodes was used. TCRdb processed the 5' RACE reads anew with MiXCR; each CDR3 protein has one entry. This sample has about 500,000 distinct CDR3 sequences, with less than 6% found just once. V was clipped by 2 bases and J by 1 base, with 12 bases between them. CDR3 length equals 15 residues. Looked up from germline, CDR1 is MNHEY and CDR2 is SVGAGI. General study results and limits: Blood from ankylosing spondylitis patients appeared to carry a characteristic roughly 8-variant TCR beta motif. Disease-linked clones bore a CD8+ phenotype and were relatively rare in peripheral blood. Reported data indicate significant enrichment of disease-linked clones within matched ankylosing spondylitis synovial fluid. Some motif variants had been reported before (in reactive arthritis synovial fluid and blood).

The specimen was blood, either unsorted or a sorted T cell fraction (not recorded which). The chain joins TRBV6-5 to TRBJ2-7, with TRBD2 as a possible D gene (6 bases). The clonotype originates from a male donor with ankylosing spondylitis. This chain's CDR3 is CASSYTPGTSYEQYF. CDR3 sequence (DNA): TGTGCCAGCAGTTACACACCCGGGACTTCCTACGAGCAGTACTTC.